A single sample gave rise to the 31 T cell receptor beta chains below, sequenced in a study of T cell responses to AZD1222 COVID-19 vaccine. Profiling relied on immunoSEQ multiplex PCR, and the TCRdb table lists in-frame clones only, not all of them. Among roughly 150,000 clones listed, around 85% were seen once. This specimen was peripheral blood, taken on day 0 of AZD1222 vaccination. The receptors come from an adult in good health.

CDR3 loop: CASSTRGGTGDRNTIYF. As DNA, the CDR3 is TGTGCCAGCAGCACCCGTGGCGGGACAGGGGACAGAAACACCATATATTTT. The rearrangement uses TRBV7-2 and TRBJ1-3, with 10 bases fitting TRBD1. J was trimmed by 5 bases and V by 5 bases; bases with no gene match: 12. The CDR3 covers 17 residues. Germline CDR1 is SGHTA and CDR2 is FQGNSA.

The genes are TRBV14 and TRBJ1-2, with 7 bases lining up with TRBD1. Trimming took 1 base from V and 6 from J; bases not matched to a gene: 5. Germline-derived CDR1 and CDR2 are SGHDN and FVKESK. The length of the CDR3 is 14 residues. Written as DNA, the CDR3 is TGTGCCAGCAGCCAAGGAGGGGGCTCGAATGGCTACACCTTC. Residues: CASSQGGGSNGYTF.

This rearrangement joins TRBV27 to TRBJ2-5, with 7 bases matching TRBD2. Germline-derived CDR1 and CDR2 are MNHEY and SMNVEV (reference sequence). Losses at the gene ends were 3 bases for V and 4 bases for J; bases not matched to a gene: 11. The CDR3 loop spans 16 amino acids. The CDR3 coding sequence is TGTGCCAGCAGTTTGTACCCTCTGGCGGGGGTAGAGACCCAGTACTTC. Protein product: CASSLYPLAGVETQYF.

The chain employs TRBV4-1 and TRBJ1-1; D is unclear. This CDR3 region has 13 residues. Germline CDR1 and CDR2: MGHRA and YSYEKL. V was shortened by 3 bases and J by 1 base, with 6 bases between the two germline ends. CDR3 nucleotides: TGCGCCAGCAGCCAGTTCGGGAACACTGAAGCTTTCTTT. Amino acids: CASSQFGNTEAFF.

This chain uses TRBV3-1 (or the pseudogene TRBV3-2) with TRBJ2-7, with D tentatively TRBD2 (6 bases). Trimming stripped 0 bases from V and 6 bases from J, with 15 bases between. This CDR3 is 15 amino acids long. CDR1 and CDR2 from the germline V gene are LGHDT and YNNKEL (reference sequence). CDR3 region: CASSQESAGRREQYF. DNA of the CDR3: TGTGCCAGCAGCCAAGAATCGGCAGGGAGGCGCGAGCAGTACTTC.

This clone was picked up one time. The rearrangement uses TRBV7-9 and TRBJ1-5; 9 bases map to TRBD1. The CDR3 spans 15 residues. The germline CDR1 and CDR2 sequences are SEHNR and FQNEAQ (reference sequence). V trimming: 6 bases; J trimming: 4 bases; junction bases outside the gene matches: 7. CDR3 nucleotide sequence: TGTGCCAGCAGTTCGACCGGGACAGGGAATCAGCCCCAGCATTTT. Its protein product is CASSSTGTGNQPQHF.

The CDR3 loop is CASEEGASGYTF. DNA for the CDR3: TGTGCCAGCGAGGAGGGGGCGAGTGGCTACACCTTC. The chain carries TRBV6-1 and TRBJ1-2; 7 bases line up with TRBD1. This CDR3 has 12 amino acids. Germline trimming cut 8 bases from V and 7 bases from J; bases unmatched to any gene: 7. Germline V gene sequence: CDR1 MNHNS, CDR2 SASEGT.

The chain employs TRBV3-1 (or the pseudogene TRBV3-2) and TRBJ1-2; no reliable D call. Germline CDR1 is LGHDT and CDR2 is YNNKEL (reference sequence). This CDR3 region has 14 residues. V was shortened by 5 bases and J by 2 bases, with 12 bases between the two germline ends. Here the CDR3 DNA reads TGTGCCAGCAGCGATGAGCCAGGAAACTATGGCTACACCTTC. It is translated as CASSDEPGNYGYTF.

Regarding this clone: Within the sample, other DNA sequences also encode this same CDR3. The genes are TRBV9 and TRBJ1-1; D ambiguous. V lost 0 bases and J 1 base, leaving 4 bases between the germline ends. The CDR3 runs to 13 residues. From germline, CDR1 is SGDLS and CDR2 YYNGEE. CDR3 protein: CASSVDGNTEAFF. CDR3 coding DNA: TGTGCCAGCAGCGTAGATGGGAACACTGAAGCTTTCTTT.

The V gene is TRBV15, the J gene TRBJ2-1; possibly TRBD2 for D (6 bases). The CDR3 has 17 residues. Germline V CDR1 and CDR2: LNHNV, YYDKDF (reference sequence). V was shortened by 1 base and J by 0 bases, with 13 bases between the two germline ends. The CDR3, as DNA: TGTGCCACCAGCAGAGGAGGGCACGGGGGCTCCTACAATGAGCAGTTCTTC. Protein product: CATSRGGHGGSYNEQFF. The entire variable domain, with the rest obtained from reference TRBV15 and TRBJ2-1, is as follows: DAMVIQNPRYQVTQFGKPVTLSCSQTLNHNVMYWYQQKSSQAPKLLFHYYDKDFNNEADTPDNFQSRRPNTSFCFLDIRSPGLGDTAMYLCATSRGGHGGSYNEQFFGPGTRLTVL.

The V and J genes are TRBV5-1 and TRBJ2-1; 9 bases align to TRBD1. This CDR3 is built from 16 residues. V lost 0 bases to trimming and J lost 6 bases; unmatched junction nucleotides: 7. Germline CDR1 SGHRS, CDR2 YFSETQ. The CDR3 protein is CASSLETGTGFNEQFF. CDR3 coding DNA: TGCGCCAGCAGCTTGGAGACCGGGACAGGGTTCAATGAGCAGTTCTTC.

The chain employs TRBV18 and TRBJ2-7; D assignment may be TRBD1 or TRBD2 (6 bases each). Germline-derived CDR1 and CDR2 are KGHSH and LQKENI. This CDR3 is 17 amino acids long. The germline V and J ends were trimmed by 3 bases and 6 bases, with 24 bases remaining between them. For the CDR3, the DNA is TGTGCCAGCTCACCCGGGGGCGCCGGGACGGCCTATAGCGAGCAGTACTTC. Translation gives CASSPGGAGTAYSEQYF.

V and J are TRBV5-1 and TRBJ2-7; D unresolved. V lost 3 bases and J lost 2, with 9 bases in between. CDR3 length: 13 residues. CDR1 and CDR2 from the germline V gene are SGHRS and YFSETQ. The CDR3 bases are TGCGCCAGCAGCTCGGACGGACCCTACGAGCAGTACTTC. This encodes CASSSDGPYEQYF.

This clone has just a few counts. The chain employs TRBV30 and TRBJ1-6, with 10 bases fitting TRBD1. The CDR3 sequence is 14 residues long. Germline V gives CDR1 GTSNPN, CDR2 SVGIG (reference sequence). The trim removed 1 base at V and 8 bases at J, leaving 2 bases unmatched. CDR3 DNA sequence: TGTGCCTGGAGTGGGGGGACAGGGGATTCACCCCTCCACTTT. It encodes CAWSGGTGDSPLHF.

DNA of the CDR3: TGTGCCAGCAGCTTAGGGGCTAGCGAAGCCTACGAGCAGTACTTC. Translation: CASSLGASEAYEQYF. V gene TRBV11-3 combines with J gene TRBJ2-7; perhaps TRBD2 as D (6 bases). Looked up from germline, CDR1 is SGHNT and CDR2 is YENEEA. The V end was cut by 1 base, the J end by 2 bases, with 12 bases between. CDR3 size: 15 residues.

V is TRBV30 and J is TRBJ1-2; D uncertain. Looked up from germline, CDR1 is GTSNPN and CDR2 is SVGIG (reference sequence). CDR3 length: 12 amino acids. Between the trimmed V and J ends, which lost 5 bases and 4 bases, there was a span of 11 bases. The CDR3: CAWDPIPYGYTF. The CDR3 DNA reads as TGTGCCTGGGACCCGATTCCCTATGGCTACACCTTC.

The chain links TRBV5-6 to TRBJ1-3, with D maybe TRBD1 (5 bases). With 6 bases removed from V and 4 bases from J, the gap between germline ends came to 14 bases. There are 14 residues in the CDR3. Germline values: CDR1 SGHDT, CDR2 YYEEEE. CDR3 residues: CASTRPGPGNTIYF. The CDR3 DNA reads TGTGCCAGCACCCGTCCGGGGCCCGGAAACACCATATATTTT.

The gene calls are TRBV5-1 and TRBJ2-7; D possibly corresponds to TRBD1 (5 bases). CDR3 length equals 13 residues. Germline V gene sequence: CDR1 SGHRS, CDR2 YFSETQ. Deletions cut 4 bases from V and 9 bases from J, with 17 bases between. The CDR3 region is CASSIDSPRWQYF. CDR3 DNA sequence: TGCGCCAGCAGCATTGACAGCCCGAGATGGCAGTACTTC.

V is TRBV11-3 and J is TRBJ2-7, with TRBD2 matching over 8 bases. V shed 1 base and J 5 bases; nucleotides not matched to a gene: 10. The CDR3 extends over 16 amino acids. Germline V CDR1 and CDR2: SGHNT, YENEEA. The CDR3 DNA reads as TGTGCCAGCAGCTTAGGGTCCAGCGGGGGTACCCACGAGCAGTACTTC. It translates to CASSLGSSGGTHEQYF.

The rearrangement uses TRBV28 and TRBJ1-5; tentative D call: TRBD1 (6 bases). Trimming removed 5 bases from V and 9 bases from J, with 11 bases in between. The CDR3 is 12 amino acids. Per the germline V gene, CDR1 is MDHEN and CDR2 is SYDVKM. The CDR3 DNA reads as TGTGCCAGCAGTACAGGGCCCGGGCCCCAGCATTTT. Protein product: CASSTGPGPQHF. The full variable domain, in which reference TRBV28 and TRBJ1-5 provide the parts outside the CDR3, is DVKVTQSSRYLVKRTGEKVFLECVQDMDHENMFWYRQDPGLGLRLIYFSYDVKMKEKGDIPEGYSVSREKKERFSLILESASTNQTSMYLCASSTGPGPQHFGDGTRLSIL.

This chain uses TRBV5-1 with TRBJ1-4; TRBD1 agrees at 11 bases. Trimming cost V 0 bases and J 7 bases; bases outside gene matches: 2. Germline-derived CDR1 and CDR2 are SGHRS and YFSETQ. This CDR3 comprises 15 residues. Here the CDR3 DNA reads TGCGCCAGCAGCTTGGCCGGGACAGGGGGTGAAAAACTGTTTTTT. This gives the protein CASSLAGTGGEKLFF. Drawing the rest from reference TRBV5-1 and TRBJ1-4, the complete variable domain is KAGVTQTPRYLIKTRGQQVTLSCSPISGHRSVSWYQQTPGQGLQFLFEYFSETQRNKGNFPGRFSGRQFSNSRSEMNVSTLELGDSALYLCASSLAGTGGEKLFFGSGTQLSVL.

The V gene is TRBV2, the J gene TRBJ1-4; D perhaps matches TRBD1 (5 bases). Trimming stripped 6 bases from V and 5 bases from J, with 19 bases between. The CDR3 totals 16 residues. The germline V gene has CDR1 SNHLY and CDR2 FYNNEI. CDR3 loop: CASSPESGAPNEKLFF. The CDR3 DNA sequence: TGTGCCAGCAGCCCGGAATCCGGGGCCCCAAATGAAAAACTGTTTTTT.

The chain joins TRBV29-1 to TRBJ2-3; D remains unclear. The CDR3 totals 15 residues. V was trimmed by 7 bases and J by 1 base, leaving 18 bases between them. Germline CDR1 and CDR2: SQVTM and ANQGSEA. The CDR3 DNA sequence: TGCAGCGCCGATGGACGCGCTCCCGGCACAGATACGCAGTATTTT. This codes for CSADGRAPGTDTQYF.

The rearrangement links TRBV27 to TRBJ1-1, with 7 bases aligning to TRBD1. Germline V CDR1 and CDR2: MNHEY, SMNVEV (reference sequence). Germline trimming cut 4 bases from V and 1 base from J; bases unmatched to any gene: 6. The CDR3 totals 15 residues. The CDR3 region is CASSSSSGGNTEAFF. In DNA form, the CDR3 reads TGTGCCAGCAGTTCGTCGTCAGGGGGGAACACTGAAGCTTTCTTT.

The CDR3 bases are TGTGCCAGCAGTTTAACCCATCAGCCCCAGCATTTT. Translation gives CASSLTHQPQHF. The chain recombines TRBV12-3 or TRBV12-4 with TRBJ1-5; D gene uncertain. The CDR3 runs 12 residues. Trimming took off 2 bases at V and 5 bases at J, with 4 bases between the two ends.

This CDR3 reads CASSRSGGARETQYF. In nucleotides, the CDR3 is TGTGCCAGCAGCCGTAGCGGGGGGGCCCGGGAGACCCAGTACTTC. The chain carries TRBV11-2 and TRBJ2-5; 11 positions match TRBD2. Trimming removed 5 bases from V and 5 bases from J; junction bases left unmatched: 7. This CDR3 comprises 15 residues. Germline V CDR1 and CDR2: SGHAT, FQNNGV.

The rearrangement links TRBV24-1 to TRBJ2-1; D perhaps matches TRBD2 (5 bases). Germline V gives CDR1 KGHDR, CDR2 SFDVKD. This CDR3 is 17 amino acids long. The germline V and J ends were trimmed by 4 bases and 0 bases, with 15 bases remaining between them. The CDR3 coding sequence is TGTGCCACCAGTGACCGGCGCTCGGGGTCCTCCTACAATGAGCAGTTCTTC. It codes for CATSDRRSGSSYNEQFF.

The CDR3 bases are TGTGCCAGCAGCTCAGGGGGGACCGTTTACAATGAGCAGTTCTTC. This encodes CASSSGGTVYNEQFF. The chain combines TRBV7-2 with TRBJ2-1, with a weak D call TRBD1 (7 bases). There are 15 residues in the CDR3. Germline-derived CDR1 and CDR2 are SGHTA and FQGNSA. Trimming took 4 bases from V and 4 from J, leaving 14 bases between them.

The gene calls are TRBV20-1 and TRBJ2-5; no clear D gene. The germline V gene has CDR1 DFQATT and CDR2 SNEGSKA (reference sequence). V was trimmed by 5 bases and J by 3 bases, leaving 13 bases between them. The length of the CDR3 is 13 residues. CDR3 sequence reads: CSARDGSEETQYF. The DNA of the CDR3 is TGCAGTGCTCGTGACGGGTCAGAAGAGACCCAGTACTTC.

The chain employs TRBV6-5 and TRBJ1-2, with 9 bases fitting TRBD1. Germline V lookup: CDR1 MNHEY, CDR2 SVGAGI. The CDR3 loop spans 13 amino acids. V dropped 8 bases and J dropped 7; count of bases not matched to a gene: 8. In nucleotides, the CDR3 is TGTGCCAGCGGCCCGGGACAGGGATTTGGCTACACCTTC. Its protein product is CASGPGQGFGYTF.

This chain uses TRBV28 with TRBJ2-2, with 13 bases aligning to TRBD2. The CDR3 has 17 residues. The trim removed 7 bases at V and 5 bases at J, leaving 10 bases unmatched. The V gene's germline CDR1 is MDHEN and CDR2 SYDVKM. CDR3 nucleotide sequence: TGTGCCAGCACCTCGACTAGCGGGGGGCCAGGGACCGGGGAGCTGTTTTTT. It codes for CASTSTSGGPGTGELFF. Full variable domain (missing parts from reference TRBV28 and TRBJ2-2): DVKVTQSSRYLVKRTGEKVFLECVQDMDHENMFWYRQDPGLGLRLIYFSYDVKMKEKGDIPEGYSVSREKKERFSLILESASTNQTSMYLCASTSTSGGPGTGELFFGEGSRLTVL.